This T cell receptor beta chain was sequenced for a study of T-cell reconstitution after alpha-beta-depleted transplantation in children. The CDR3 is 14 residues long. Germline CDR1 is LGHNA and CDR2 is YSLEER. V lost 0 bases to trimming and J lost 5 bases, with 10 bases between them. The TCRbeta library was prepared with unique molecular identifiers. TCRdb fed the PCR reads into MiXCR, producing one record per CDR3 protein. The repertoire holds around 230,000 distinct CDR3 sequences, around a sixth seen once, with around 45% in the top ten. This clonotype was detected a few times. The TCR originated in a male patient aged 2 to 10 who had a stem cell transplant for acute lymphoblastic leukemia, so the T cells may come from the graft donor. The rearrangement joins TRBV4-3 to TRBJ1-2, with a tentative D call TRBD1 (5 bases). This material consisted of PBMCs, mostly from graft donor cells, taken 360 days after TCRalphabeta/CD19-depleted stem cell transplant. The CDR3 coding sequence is TGCGCCAGCAGCCAAGATGGGGGATTTTATGGCTACACCTTC. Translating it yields CASSQDGGFYGYTF.